The clone carrying this T cell receptor beta chain was recorded a few times. As yet, its antigen is unknown. The CDR3 sequence is 13 residues long. V gave up 4 bases and J gave up 3 bases; unmatched junction bases: 0. Germline V gene lookup returns CDR1 SGHAT and CDR2 FQNNGV. Clones were read by immunoSEQ multiplex PCR, and TCRdb kept only the in-frame ones, dropping some. The sample records 97,000 or so clones, approximately 86% being singletons. This entry comes from a study of T cell responses to AZD1222 COVID-19 vaccine. Study-level background: Recipients boosted at about 4 weeks or about 12 weeks are pooled. Findings of the study overall: Repertoire collection took place solely once the T cell response had peaked. Increases in Spike-specific TCR breadth and depth were seen after two AZD1222 doses. Regions 160-218 and 743-854 dominated among vaccine-associated CD4 TCRs spanning spike.

The rearrangement links TRBV11-2 to TRBJ1-1; TRBD1 matches at 9 bases. This specimen was peripheral blood, taken on day 0 of AZD1222 vaccination. This receptor was identified in an adult in good health. Here the CDR3 reads CASSWTGDTEAFF. CDR3 nucleotide sequence: TGTGCCAGCAGCTGGACAGGGGACACTGAAGCTTTCTTT. Looking up the rest from reference TRBV11-2 and TRBJ1-1 gives the full variable domain: EAGVAQSPRYKIIEKRQSVAFWCNPISGHATLYWYQQILGQGPKLLIQFQNNGVVDDSQLPKDRFSAERLKGVDSTLKIQPAKLEDSAVYLCASSWTGDTEAFFGQGTRLTVV.